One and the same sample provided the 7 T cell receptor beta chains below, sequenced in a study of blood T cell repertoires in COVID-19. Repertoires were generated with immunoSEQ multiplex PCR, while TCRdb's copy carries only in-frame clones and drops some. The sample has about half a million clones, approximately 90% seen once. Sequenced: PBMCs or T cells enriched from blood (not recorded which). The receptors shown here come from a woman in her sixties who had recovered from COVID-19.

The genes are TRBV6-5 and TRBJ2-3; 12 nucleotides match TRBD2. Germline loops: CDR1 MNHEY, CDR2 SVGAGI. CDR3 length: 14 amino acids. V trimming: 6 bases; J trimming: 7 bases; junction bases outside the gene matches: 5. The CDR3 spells CASSPGLAGNTQYF. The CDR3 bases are TGTGCCAGCAGCCCAGGACTAGCGGGGAATACGCAGTATTTT.

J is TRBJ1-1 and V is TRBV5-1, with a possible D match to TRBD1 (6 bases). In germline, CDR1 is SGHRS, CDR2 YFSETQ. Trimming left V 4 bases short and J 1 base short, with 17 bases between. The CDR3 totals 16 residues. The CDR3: CASSPTGTPQNTEAFF. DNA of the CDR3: TGCGCCAGCAGCCCAACCGGGACACCTCAGAACACTGAAGCTTTCTTT.

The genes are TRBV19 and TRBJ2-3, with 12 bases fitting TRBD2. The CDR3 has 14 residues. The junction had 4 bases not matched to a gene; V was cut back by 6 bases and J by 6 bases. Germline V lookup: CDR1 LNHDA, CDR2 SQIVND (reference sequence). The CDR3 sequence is CASRETSGGDTQYF. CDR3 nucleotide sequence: TGTGCCAGTAGGGAGACTAGCGGGGGTGATACGCAGTATTTT.

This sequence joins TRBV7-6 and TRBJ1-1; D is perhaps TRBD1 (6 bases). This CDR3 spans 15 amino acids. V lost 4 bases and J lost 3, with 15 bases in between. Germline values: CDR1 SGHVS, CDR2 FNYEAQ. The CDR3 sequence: CASSSWWGHDTEAFF. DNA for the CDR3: TGTGCCAGCAGCTCTTGGTGGGGGCACGACACTGAAGCTTTCTTT.

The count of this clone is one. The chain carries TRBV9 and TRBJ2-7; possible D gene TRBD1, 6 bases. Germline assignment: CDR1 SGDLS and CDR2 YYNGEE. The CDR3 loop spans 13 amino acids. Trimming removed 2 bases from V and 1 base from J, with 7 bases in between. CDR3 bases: TGTGCCAGCAGCGTTCAGGGGTCCTACGAGCAGTACTTC. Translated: CASSVQGSYEQYF.

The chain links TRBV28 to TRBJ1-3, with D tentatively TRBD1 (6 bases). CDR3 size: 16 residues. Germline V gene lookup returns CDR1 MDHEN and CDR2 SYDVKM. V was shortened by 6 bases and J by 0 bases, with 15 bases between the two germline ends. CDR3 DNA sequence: TGTGCCAGCAGACCTGGGGGCAGGAGCTCTGGAAACACCATATATTTT. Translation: CASRPGGRSSGNTIYF.

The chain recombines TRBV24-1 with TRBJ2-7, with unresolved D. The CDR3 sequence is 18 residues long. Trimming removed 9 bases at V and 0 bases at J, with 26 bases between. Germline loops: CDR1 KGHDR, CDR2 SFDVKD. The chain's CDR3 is CATEEHTQPGRSSYEQYV. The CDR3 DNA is TGTGCCACCGAAGAGCACACCCAACCTGGGCGAAGCTCCTACGAGCAGTACGTC.